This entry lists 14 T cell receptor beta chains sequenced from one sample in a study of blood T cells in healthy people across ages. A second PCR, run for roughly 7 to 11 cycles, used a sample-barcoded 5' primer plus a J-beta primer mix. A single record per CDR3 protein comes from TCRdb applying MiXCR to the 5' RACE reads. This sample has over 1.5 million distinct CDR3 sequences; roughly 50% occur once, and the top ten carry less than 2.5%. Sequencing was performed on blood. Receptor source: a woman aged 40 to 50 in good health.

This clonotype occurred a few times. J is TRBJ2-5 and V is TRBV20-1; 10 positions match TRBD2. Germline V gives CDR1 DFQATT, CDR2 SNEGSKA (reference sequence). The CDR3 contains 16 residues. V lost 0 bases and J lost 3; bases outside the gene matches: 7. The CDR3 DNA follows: TGCAGTGCTAGAGATTCGGGGGGGACTAGCGAAGAGACCCAGTACTTC. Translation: CSARDSGGTSEETQYF.

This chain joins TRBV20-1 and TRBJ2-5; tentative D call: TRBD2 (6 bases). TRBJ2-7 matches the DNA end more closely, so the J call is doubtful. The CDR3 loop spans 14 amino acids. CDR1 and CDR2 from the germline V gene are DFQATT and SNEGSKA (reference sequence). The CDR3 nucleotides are TGCAGTGCCACGTTTCGTGGCGGGATCAACGAGCAGTACTTC. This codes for CSATFRGGINEQYF.

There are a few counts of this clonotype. CDR3 DNA: TGTGCCAGCAGCCGACAGAAGCGGGGGGGTCCGGATACGCAGTATTTT. Protein product: CASSRQKRGGPDTQYF. The chain employs TRBV11-2 and TRBJ2-3; 10 bases are shared with TRBD2. V gave up 5 bases and J gave up 6 bases; unmatched junction bases: 11. The CDR3 loop spans 16 amino acids. Germline values: CDR1 SGHAT, CDR2 FQNNGV.

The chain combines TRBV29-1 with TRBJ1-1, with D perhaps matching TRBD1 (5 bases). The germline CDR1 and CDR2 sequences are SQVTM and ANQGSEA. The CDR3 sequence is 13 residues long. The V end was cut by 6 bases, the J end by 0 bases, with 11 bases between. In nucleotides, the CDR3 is TGCAGCGTCGTAGGGGAGGTGAACACTGAAGCTTTCTTT. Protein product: CSVVGEVNTEAFF.

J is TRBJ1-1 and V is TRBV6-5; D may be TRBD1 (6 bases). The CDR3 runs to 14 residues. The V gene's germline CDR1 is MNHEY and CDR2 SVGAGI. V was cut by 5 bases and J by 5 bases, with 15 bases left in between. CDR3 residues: CASSPREGVTEAFF. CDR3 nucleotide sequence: TGTGCCAGCAGTCCCCGAGAGGGGGTGACTGAAGCTTTCTTT.

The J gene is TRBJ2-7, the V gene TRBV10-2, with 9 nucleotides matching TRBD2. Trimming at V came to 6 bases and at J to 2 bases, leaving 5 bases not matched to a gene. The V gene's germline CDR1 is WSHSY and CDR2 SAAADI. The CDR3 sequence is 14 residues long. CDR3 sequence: CASRGTSLTYEQYF. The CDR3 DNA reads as TGCGCCAGCAGAGGGACTAGCTTAACCTACGAGCAGTACTTC.

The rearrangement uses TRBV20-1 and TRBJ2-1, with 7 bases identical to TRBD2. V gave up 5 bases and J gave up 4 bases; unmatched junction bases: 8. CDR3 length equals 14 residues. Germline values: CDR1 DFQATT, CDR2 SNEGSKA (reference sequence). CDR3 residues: CSAQSGAIYNEQFF. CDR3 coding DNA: TGCAGTGCTCAGAGCGGGGCAATTTACAATGAGCAGTTCTTC.

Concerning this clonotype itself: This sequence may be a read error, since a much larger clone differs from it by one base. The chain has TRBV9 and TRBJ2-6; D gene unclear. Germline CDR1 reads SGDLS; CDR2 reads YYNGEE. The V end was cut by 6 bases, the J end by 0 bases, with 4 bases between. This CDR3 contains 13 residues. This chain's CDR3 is CASMNSGANVLTF. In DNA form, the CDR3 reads TGTGCCAGCATGAACTCTGGGGCCAACGTCCTGACTTTC.

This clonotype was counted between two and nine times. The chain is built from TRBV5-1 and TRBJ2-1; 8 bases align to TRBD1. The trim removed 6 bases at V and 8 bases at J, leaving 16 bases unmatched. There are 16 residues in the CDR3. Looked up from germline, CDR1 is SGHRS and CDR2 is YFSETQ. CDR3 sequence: CASTLTTGVSLHEQFF. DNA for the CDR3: TGCGCCAGCACCCTGACGACAGGGGTCTCCCTCCATGAGCAGTTCTTC.

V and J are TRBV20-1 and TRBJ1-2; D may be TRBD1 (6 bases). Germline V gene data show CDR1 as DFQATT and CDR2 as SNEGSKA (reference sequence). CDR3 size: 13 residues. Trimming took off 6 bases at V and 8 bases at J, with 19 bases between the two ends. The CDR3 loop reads CSARRTQGSGYTF. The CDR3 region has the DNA TGCAGTGCACGTCGTACACAGGGCAGCGGCTACACCTTC.

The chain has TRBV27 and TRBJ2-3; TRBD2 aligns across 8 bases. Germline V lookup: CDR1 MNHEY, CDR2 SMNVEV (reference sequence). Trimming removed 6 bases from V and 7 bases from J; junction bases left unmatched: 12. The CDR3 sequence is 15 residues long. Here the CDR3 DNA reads TGTGCCAGCAGGGACCCCGGGGGGGCTAGGAATACGCAGTATTTT. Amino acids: CASRDPGGARNTQYF.

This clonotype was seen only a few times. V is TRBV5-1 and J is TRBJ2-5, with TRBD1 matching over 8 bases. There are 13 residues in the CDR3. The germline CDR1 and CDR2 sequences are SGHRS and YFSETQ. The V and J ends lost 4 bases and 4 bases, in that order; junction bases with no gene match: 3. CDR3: CASSTTGGETQYF. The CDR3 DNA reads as TGCGCCAGCAGCACTACAGGGGGAGAGACCCAGTACTTC. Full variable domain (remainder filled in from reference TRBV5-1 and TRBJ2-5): KAGVTQTPRYLIKTRGQQVTLSCSPISGHRSVSWYQQTPGQGLQFLFEYFSETQRNKGNFPGRFSGRQFSNSRSEMNVSTLELGDSALYLCASSTTGGETQYFGPGTRLLVL.

CDR3 DNA sequence: TGCAGTGCAACCGGGACAGGGAACGAGCAGTACTTC. It codes for CSATGTGNEQYF. This chain connects TRBV20-1 to TRBJ2-7; 9 bases are shared with TRBD1. The CDR3 consists of 12 residues. Germline assignment: CDR1 DFQATT and CDR2 SNEGSKA (reference sequence). Trimming took 6 bases from V and 5 from J; bases not matched to a gene: 5.

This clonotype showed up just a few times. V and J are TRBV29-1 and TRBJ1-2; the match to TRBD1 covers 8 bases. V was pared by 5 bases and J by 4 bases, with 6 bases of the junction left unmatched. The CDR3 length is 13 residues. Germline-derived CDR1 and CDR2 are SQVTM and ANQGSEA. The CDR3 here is CSVYRGSAYGYTF. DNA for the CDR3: TGCAGCGTTTACAGGGGGAGTGCCTATGGCTACACCTTC.